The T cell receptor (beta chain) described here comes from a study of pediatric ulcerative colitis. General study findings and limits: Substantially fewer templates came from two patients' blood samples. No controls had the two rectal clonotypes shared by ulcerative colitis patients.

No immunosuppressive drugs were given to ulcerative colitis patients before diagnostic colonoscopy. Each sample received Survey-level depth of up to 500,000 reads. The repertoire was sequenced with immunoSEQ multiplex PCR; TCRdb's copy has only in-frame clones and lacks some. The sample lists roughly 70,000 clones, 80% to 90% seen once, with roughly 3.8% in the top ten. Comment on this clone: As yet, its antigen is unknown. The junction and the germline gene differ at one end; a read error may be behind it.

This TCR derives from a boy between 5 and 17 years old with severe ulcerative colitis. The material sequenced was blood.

CDR3 DNA sequence: TGTGCCAGCAGTGAAAAATTTGGTGGATTCTTC. Amino acid sequence: CASSEKFGGFF. The gene calls are TRBV2 and TRBJ2-7; no clear D. The CDR3 runs 11 residues. Germline assignment: CDR1 SNHLY and CDR2 FYNNEI.